What follows describes a single T cell receptor (beta chain). Self-reported history from a screening survey and questionnaire set each donor's cohort. The study counted Cohort 3 donors as recovered given two negative PCRs, clearance, or symptom resolution. Measured with immunoSEQ multiplex PCR; TCRdb has only the in-frame clones, and not every one. The table shows hundreds of thousands of clones, with 70% to 90% occurring only once. The data stem from a study of blood T cell repertoires in COVID-19. CDR3 length: 14 amino acids. Germline CDR1 reads SEHNR; CDR2 reads FQNEAQ (reference sequence). With V trimmed by 5 bases and J by 15 bases, 11 bases remained unmatched.

The clonotype was recovered from a man aged 35 to 55 who had recovered from COVID-19. The chain joins TRBV7-9 to TRBJ2-1; 12 bases are shared with TRBD2. Sequenced: PBMCs or T cells enriched from blood (not recorded which). The CDR3 DNA follows: TGTGCCAGCAGCATCCCGACTAGCGGGAGCATTAGGTTCTTC. This gives the protein CASSIPTSGSIRFF.